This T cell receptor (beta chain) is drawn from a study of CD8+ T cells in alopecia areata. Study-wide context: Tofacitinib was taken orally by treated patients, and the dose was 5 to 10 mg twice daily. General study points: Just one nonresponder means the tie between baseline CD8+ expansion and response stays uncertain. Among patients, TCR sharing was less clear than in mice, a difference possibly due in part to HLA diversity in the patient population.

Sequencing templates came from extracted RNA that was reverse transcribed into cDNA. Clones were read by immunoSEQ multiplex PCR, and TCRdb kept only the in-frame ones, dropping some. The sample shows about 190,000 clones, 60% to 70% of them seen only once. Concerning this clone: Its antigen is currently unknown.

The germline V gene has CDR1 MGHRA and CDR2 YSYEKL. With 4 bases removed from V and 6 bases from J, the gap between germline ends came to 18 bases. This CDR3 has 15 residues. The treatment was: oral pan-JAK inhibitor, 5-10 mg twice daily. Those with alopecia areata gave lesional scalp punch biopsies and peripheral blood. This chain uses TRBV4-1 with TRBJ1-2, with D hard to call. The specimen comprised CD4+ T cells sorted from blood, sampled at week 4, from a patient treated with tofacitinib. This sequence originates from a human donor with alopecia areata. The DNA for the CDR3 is TGCGCCAGCAGCCTCCGAGGTGGCGTTCCGGATGGCTACACCTTC. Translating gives CASSLRGGVPDGYTF.